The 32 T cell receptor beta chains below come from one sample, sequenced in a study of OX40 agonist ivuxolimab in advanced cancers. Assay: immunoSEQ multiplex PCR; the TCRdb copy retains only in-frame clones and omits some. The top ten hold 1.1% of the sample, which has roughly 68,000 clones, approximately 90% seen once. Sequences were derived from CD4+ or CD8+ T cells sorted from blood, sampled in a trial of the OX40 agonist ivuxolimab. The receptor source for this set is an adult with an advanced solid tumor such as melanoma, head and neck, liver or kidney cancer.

The CDR3 is CASSRPGGQETQYF. The CDR3, as DNA: TGCGCCAGCAGCCGACCTGGCGGGCAAGAGACCCAGTACTTC. The chain links TRBV4-1 to TRBJ2-5; weak D call: TRBD2 (5 bases). Germline V lookup: CDR1 MGHRA, CDR2 YSYEKL. V was trimmed by 4 bases and J by 2 bases, leaving 11 bases between them. This CDR3 comprises 14 residues.

CDR3 sequence: CAISEEGGGYTF. The DNA of the CDR3 is TGTGCCATCAGTGAGGAAGGGGGAGGCTACACCTTC. The rearrangement uses TRBV10-3 and TRBJ1-2; possible D gene TRBD1, 6 bases. Germline assignment: CDR1 ENHRY and CDR2 SYGVKD. V lost 2 bases to trimming and J lost 8 bases, with 9 bases between them. This CDR3 has 12 residues.

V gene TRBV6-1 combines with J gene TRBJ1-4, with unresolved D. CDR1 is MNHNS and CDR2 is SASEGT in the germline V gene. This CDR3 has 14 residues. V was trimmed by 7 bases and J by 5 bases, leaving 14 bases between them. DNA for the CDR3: TGTGCCAGCACCCCGGACGGGAAAAATGAAAAACTGTTTTTT. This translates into CASTPDGKNEKLFF.

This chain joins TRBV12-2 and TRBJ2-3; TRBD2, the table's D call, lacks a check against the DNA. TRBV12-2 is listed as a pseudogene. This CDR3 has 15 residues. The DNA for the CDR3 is TGTGCAAGTCCTAGCCGGTGCGGGAACACAGATACGCAGTATTTT. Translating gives CASPSRCGNTDTQYF.

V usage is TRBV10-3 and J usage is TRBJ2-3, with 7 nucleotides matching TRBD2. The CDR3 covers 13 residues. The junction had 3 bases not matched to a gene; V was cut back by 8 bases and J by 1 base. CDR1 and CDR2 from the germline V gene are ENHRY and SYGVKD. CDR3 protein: CAIRSGGTDTQYF. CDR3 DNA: TGTGCCATCCGGAGCGGGGGCACAGATACGCAGTATTTT.

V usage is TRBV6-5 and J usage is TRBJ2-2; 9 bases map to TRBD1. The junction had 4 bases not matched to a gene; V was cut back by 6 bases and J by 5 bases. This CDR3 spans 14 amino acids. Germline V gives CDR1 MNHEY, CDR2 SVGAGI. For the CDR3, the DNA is TGTGCCAGCAGGCGACAGGGGGGTACCGGGGAGCTGTTTTTT. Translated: CASRRQGGTGELFF.

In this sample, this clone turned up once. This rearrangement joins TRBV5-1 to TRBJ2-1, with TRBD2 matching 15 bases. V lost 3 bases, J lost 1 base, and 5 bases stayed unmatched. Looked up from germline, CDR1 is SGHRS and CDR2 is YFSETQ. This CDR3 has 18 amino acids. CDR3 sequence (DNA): TGCGCCAGCAGCTCGGGACTAGCGGGAGGATTTTCCTACAATGAGCAGTTCTTC. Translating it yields CASSSGLAGGFSYNEQFF. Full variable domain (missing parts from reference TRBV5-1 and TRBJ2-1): KAGVTQTPRYLIKTRGQQVTLSCSPISGHRSVSWYQQTPGQGLQFLFEYFSETQRNKGNFPGRFSGRQFSNSRSEMNVSTLELGDSALYLCASSSGLAGGFSYNEQFFGPGTRLTVL.

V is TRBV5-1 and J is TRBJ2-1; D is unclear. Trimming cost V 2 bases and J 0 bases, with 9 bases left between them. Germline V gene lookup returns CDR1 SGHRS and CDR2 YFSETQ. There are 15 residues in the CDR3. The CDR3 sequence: CASSLSVGSYNEQFF. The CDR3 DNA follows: TGCGCCAGCAGCTTAAGTGTTGGCTCCTACAATGAGCAGTTCTTC.

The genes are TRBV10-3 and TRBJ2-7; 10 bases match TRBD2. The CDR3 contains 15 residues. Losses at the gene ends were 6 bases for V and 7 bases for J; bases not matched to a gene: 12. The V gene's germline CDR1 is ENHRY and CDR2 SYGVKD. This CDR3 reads CAIRGTSEEGHEQYF. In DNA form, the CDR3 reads TGTGCCATCAGAGGGACTAGCGAAGAGGGGCATGAGCAGTACTTC.

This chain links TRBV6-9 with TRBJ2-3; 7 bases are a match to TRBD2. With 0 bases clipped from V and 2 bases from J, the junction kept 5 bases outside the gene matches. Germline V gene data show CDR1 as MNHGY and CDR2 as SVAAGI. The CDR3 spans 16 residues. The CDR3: CASSYSRRGTTDTQYF. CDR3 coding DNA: TGTGCCAGCAGTTATTCTCGGCGGGGGACCACAGATACGCAGTATTTT.

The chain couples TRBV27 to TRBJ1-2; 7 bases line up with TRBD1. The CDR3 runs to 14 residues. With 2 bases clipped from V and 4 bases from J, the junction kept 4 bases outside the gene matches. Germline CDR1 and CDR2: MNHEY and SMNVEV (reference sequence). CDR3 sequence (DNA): TGTGCCAGCAGTTTAATGGCAGGGGGCTATGGCTACACCTTC. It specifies CASSLMAGGYGYTF.

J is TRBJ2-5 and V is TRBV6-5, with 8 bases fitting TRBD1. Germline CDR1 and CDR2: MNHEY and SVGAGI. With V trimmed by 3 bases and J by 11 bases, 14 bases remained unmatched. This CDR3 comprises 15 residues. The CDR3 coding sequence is TGTGCCAGCAGTTATGCAGGGGGCAAATTGTGGGAGCAGTACTTC. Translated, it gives CASSYAGGKLWEQYF.

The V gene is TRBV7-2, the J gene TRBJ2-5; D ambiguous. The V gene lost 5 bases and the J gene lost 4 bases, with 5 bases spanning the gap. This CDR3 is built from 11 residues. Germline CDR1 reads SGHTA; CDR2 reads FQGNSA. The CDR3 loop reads CASSPAETQYF. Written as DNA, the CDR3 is TGTGCCAGCAGCCCCGCAGAGACCCAGTACTTC.

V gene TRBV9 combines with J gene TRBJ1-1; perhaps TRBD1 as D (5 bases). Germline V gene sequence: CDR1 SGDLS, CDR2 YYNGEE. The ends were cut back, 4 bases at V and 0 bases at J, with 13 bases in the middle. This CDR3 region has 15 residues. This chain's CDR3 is CASSPGGTLNTEAFF. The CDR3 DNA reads TGTGCCAGCAGCCCAGGCGGGACGCTGAACACTGAAGCTTTCTTT.

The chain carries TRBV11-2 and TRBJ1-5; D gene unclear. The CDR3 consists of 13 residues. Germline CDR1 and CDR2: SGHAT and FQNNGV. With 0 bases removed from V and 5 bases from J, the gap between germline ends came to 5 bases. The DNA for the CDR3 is TGTGCCAGCAGCTTAGAGGACGATCAGCCCCAGCATTTT. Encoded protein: CASSLEDDQPQHF.

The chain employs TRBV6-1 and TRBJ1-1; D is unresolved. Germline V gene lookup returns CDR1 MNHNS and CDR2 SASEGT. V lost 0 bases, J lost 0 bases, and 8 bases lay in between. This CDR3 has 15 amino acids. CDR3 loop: CASSEAGIMNTEAFF. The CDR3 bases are TGTGCCAGCAGTGAAGCTGGAATTATGAACACTGAAGCTTTCTTT.

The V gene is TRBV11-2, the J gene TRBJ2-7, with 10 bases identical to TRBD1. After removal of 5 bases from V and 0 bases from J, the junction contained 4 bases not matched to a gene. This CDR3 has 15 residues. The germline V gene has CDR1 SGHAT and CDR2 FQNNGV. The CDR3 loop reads CASSPGQGNSYEQYF. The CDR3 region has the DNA TGTGCCAGCAGCCCGGGACAGGGGAACTCCTACGAGCAGTACTTC.

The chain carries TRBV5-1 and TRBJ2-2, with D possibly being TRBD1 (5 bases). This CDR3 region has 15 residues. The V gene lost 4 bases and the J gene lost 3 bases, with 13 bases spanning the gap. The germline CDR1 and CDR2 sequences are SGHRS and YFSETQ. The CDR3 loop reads CASSPTTVHTGELFF. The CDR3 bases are TGCGCCAGCAGCCCCACGACAGTCCACACCGGGGAGCTGTTTTTT.

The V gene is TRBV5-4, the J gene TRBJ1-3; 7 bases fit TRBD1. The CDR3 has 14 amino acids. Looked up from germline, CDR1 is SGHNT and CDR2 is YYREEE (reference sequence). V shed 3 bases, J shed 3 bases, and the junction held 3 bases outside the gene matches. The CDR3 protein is CASSSTGVGNTIYF. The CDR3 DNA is TGTGCCAGCAGCTCAACAGGGGTTGGAAACACCATATATTTT.

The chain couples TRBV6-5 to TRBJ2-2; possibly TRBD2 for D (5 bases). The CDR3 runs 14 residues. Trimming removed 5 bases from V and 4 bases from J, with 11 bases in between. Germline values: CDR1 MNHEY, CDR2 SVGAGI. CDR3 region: CASSRARATGELFF. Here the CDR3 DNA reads TGTGCCAGCAGTCGGGCGAGGGCCACCGGGGAGCTGTTTTTT.

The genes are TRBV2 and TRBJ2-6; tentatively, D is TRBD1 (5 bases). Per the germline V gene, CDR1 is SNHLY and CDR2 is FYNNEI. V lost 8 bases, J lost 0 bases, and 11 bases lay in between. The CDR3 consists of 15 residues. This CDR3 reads CASLQEISGANVLTF. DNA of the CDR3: TGTGCCAGCCTACAGGAGATCTCTGGGGCCAACGTCCTGACTTTC.

The CDR3 sequence: CAIRGQGSGYTF. In nucleotides, the CDR3 is TGTGCCATCAGAGGACAGGGGTCTGGCTACACCTTC. J is TRBJ1-2 and V is TRBV10-3; 9 nucleotides agree with TRBD1. Germline V CDR1 and CDR2: ENHRY, SYGVKD. This CDR3 has 12 amino acids. V was clipped by 6 bases and J by 7 bases; unmatched bases: 3.

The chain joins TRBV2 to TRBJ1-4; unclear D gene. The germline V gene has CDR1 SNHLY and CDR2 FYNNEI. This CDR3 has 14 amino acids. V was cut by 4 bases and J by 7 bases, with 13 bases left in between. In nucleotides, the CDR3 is TGTGCCAGCAGTGGGGTTTCTCGGGTTGAAAAACTGTTTTTT. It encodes CASSGVSRVEKLFF. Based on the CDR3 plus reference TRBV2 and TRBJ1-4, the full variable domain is EPEVTQTPSHQVTQMGQEVILRCVPISNHLYFYWYRQILGQKVEFLVSFYNNEISEKSEIFDDQFSVERPDGSNFTLKIRSTKLEDSAMYFCASSGVSRVEKLFFGSGTQLSVL.

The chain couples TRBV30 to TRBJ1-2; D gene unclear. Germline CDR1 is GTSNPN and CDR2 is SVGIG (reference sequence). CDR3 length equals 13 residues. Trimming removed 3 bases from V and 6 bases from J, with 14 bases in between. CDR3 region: CAWSGGGIHGYTF. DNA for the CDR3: TGTGCCTGGAGCGGAGGTGGCATTCATGGCTACACCTTC.

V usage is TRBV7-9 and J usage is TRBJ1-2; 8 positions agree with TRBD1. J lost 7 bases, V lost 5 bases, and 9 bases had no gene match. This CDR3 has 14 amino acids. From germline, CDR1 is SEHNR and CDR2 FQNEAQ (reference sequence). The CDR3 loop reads CASSAPGTGSGYTF. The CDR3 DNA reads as TGTGCCAGCAGCGCCCCCGGGACAGGTAGTGGCTACACCTTC. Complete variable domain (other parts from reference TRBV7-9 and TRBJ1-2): DTGVSQNPRHKITKRGQNVTFRCDPISEHNRLYWYRQTLGQGPEFLTYFQNEAQLEKSRLLSDRFSAERPKGSFSTLEIQRTEQGDSAMYLCASSAPGTGSGYTFGSGTRLTVV.

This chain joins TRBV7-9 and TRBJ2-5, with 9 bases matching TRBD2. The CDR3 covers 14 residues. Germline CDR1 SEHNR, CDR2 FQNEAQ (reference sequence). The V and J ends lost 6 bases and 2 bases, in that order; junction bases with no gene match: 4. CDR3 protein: CASSRAGGQETQYF. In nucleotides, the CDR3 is TGTGCCAGCAGTAGAGCGGGAGGACAAGAGACCCAGTACTTC.

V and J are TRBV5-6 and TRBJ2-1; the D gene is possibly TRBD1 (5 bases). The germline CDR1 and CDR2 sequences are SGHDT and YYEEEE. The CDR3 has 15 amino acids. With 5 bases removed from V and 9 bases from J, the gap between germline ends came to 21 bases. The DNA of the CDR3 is TGTGCCAGCAGTACCATTAACCGACAGACAACTGAGCAGTTCTTC. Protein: CASSTINRQTTEQFF. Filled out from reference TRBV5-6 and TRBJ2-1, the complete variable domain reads DAGVTQSPTHLIKTRGQQVTLRCSPKSGHDTVSWYQQALGQGPQFIFQYYEEEERQRGNFPDRFSGHQFPNYSSELNVNALLLGDSALYLCASSTINRQTTEQFFGPGTRLTVL.

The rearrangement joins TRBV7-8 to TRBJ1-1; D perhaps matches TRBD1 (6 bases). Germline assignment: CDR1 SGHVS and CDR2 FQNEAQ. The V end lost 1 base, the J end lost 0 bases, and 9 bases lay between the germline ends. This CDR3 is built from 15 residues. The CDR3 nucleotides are TGTGCCAGCAGCTTAGGGCAGGGGATGAACACTGAAGCTTTCTTT. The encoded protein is CASSLGQGMNTEAFF. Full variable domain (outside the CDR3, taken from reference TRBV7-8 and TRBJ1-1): GAGVSQSPRYKVAKRGQDVALRCDPISGHVSLFWYQQALGQGPEFLTYFQNEAQLDKSGLPSDRFFAERPEGSVSTLKIQRTQQEDSAVYLCASSLGQGMNTEAFFGQGTRLTVV.

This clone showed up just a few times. CDR3 in DNA: TGTGCCAGCAGCTTAGGGACTAGCGGAAATTACAATGAGCAGTTCTTC. Amino acid sequence: CASSLGTSGNYNEQFF. This chain uses TRBV5-4 with TRBJ2-1, with 11 bases lining up with TRBD2. Germline V gene sequence: CDR1 SGHNT, CDR2 YYREEE (reference sequence). This CDR3 is built from 16 residues. The V segment lost 2 bases and the J segment 4 bases; nucleotides outside the gene matches: 5.

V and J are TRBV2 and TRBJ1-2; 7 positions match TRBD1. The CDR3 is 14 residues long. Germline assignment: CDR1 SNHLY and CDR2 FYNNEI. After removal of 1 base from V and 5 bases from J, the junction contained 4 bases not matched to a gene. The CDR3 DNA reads TGTGCCAGCAGTGAAGAGGAGGGACAGTATGGCTACACCTTC. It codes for CASSEEEGQYGYTF.

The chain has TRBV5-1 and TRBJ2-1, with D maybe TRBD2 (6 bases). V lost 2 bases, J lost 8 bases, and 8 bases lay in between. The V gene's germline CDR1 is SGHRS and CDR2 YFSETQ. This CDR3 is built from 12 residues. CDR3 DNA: TGCGCCAGCAGCTTACCGGGGGATGAGCAGTTCTTC. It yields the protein CASSLPGDEQFF. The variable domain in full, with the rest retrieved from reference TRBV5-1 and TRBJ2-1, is KAGVTQTPRYLIKTRGQQVTLSCSPISGHRSVSWYQQTPGQGLQFLFEYFSETQRNKGNFPGRFSGRQFSNSRSEMNVSTLELGDSALYLCASSLPGDEQFFGPGTRLTVL.

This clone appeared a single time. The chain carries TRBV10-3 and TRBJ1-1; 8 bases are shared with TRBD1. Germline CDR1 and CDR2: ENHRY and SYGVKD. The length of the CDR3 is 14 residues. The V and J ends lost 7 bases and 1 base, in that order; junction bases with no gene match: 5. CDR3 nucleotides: TGTGCCATCACCGGTGACAGGGGGAACACTGAAGCTTTCTTT. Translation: CAITGDRGNTEAFF.